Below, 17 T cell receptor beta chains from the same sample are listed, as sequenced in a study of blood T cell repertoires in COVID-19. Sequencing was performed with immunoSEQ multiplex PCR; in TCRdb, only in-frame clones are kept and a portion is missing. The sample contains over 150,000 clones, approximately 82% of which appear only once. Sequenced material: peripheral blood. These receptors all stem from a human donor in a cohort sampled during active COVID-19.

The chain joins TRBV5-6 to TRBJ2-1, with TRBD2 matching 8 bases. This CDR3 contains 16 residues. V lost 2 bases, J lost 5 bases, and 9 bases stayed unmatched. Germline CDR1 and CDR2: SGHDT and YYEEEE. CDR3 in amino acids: CASSFFLAGKNNEQFF. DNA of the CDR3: TGTGCCAGCAGCTTTTTTCTAGCGGGTAAGAACAATGAGCAGTTCTTC.

CDR3 in amino acids: CASSAGQQETQYF. In DNA form, the CDR3 reads TGTGCCAGCTCAGCGGGACAGCAAGAGACCCAGTACTTC. The chain employs TRBV18 and TRBJ2-5, with D possibly TRBD1 on 7 matching bases. Germline V CDR1 and CDR2: KGHSH, LQKENI. V was clipped by 5 bases and J by 2 bases, with 9 bases between them. The length of the CDR3 is 13 residues.

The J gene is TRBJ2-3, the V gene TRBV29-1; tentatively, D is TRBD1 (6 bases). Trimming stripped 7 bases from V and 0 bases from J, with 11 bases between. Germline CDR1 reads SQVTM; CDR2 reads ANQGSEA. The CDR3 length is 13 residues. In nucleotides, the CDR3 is TGCAGCGCCCTTGGGGGCAGCACAGATACGCAGTATTTT. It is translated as CSALGGSTDTQYF.

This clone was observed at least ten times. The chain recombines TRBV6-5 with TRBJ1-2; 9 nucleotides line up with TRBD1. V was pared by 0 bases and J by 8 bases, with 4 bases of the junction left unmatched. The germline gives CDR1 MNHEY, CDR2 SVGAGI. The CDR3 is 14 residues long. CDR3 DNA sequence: TGTGCCAGCAGTTACTCGGGACAGGGAAAAGGCTACACCTTC. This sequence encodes CASSYSGQGKGYTF.

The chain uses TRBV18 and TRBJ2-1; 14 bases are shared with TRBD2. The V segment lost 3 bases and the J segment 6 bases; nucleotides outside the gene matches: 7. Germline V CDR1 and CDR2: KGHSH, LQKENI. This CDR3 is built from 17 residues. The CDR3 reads CASSPNGLAGGLNEQFF. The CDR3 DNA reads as TGTGCCAGCTCACCCAACGGACTAGCGGGAGGACTCAATGAGCAGTTCTTC.

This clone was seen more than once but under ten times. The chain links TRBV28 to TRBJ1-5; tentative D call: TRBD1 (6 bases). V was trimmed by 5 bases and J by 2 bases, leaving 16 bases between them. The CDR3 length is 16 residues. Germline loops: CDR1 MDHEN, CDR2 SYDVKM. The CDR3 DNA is TGTGCCAGCAGTCCACAACAGGGTTTTGGCAATCAGCCCCAGCATTTT. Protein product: CASSPQQGFGNQPQHF. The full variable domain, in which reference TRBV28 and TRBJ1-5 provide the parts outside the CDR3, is DVKVTQSSRYLVKRTGEKVFLECVQDMDHENMFWYRQDPGLGLRLIYFSYDVKMKEKGDIPEGYSVSREKKERFSLILESASTNQTSMYLCASSPQQGFGNQPQHFGDGTRLSIL.

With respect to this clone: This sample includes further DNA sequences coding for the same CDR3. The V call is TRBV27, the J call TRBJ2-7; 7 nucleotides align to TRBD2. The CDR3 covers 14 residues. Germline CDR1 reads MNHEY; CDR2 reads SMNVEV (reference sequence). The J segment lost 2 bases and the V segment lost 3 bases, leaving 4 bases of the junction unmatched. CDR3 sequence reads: CASSFSGGPYEQYF. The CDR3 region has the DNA TGTGCCAGCAGTTTTTCGGGGGGTCCCTACGAGCAGTACTTC.

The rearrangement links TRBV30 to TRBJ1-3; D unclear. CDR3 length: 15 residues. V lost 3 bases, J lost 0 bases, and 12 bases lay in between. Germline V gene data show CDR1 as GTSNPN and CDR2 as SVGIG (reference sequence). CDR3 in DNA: TGTGCCTGGAGGACACCATCCCACTCTGGAAACACCATATATTTT. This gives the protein CAWRTPSHSGNTIYF.

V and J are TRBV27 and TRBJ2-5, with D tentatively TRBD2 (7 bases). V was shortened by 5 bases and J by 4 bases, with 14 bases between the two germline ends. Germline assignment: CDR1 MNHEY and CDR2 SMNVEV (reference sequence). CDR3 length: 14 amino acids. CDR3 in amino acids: CASSDTGRGETQYF. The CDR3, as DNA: TGTGCCAGCAGTGATACAGGGAGGGGAGAGACCCAGTACTTC.

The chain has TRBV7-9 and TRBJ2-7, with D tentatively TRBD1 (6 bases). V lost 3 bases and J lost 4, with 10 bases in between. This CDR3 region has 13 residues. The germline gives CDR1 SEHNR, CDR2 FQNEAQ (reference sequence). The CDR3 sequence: CASSFIQGYEQYF. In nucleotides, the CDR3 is TGTGCCAGCAGCTTTATACAGGGATACGAGCAGTACTTC.

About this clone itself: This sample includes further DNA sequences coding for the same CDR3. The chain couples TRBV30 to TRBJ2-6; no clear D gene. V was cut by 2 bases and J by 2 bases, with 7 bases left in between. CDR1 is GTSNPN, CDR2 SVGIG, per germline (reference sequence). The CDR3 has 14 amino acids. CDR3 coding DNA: TGTGCCTGGAGTCGAGGTGCTGGGGCCAACGTCCTGACTTTC. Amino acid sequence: CAWSRGAGANVLTF. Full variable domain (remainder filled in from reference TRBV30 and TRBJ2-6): SQTIHQWPATLVQPVGSPLSLECTVEGTSNPNLYWYRQAAGRGLQLLFYSVGIGQISSEVPQNLSASRPQDRQFILSSKKLLLSDSGFYLCAWSRGAGANVLTFGAGSRLTVL.

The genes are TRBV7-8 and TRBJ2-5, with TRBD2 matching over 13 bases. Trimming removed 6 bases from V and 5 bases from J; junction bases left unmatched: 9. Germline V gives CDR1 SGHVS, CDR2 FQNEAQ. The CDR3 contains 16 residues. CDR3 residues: CASSLRRLAGGETQYF. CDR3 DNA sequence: TGTGCCAGCAGTCTCCGAAGACTAGCGGGAGGTGAGACCCAGTACTTC.

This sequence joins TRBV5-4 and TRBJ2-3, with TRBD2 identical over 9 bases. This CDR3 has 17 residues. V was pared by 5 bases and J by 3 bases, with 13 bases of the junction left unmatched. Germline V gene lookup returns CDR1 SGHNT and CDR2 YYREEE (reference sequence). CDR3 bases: TGTGCCAGCAGTCCCGGGGAGGGGCGGGAGGGTACAGATACGCAGTATTTT. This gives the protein CASSPGEGREGTDTQYF.

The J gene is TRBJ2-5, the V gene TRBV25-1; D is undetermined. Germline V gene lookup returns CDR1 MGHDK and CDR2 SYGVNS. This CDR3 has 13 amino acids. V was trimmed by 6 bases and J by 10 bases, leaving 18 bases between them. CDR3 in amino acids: CASRNTQSQVQYF. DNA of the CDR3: TGTGCCAGCAGGAATACTCAATCCCAGGTCCAGTACTTC.

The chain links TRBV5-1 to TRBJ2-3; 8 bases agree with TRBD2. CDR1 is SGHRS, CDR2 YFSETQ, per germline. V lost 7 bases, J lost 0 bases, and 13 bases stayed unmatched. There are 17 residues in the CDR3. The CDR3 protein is CASAGASGSFSTDTQYF. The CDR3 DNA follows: TGCGCCAGCGCCGGGGCTAGCGGGTCCTTTAGCACAGATACGCAGTATTTT.

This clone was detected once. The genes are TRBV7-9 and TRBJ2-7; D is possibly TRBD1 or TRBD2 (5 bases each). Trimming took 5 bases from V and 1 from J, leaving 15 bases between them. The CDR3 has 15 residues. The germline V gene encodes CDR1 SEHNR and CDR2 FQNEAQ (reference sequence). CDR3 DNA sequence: TGTGCCAGCAGCATAGAGGGGTTTAAGTCCTACGAGCAGTACTTC. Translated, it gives CASSIEGFKSYEQYF.

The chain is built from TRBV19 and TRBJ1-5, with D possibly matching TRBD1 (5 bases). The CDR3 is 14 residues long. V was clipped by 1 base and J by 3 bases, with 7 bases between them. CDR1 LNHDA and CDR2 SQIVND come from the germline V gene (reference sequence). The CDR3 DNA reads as TGTGCCAGTAGTATAGGGACATTCAATCAGCCCCAGCATTTT. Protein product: CASSIGTFNQPQHF.